The T cell receptor beta chain described here comes from a study of CD8 T cells in Susac syndrome. An amount of RNA that ranged from about 0.45 to 1 ug was reverse transcribed with random hexamers. The CDR3 of TCR beta was amplified by immunoSEQ multiplex PCR across 54 Vbeta and 13 Jbeta. MiXCR, run by TCRdb on the immunoSEQ multiplex PCR reads, gives a single entry per CDR3 protein. The sample includes some 400,000 distinct CDR3 sequences, more than 80% of them seen just once. This clonotype was recorded a few times. Sequences were obtained from CD8+ T cells from PBMCs. The sequence derives from a human donor with multiple sclerosis.

The CDR3 spells CASSEQGSYEQYF. The DNA of the CDR3 is TGTGCCAGTAGTGAGCAGGGTTCCTACGAGCAGTACTTC. The chain recombines TRBV19 with TRBJ2-7; tentatively, D is TRBD1 (5 bases). CDR1 and CDR2 from the germline V gene are LNHDA and SQIVND (reference sequence). The CDR3 extends over 13 amino acids. Deletions cut 5 bases from V and 1 base from J, with 9 bases between.